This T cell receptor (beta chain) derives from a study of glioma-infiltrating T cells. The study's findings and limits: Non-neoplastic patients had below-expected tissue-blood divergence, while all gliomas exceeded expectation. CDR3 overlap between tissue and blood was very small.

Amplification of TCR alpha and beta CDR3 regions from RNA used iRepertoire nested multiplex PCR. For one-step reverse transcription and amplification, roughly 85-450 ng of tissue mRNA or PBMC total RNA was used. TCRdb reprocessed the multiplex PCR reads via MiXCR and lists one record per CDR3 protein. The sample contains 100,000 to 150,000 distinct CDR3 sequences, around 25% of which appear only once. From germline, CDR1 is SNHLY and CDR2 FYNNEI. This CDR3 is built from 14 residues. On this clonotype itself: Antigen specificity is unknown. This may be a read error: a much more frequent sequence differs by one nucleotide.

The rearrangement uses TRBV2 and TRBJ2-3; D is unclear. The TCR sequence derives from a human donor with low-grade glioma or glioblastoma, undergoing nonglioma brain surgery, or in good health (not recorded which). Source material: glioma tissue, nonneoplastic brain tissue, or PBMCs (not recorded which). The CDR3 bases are TGTACCAGCAGTGAAGTTGTATACACAGATACGCAGTATTTT. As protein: CTSSEVVYTDTQYF. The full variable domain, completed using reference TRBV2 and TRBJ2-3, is EPEVTQTPSHQVTQMGQEVILRCVPISNHLYFYWYRQILGQKVEFLVSFYNNEISEKSEIFDDQFSVERPDGSNFTLKIRSTKLEDSAMYFCTSSEVVYTDTQYFGPGTRLTVL.